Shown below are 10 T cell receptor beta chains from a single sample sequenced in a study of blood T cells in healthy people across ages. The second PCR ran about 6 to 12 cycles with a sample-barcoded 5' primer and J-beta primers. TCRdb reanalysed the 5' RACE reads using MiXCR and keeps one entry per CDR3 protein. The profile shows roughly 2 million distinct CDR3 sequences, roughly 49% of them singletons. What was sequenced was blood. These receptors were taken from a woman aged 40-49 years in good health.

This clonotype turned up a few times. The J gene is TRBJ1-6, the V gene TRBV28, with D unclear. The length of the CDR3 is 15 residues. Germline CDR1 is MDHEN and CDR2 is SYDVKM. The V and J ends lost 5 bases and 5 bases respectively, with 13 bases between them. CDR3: CASSARAANNSPLHF. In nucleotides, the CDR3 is TGTGCCAGCAGTGCCCGGGCGGCCAATAATTCACCCCTCCACTTT.

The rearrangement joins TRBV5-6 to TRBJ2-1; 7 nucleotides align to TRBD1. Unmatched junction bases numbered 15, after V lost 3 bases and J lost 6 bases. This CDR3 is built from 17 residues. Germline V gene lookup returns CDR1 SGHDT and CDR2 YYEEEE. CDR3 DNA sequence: TGTGCCAGCAGCTGGACGCCGGGACAGAGGCAGGGCAATGAGCAGTTCTTC. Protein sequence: CASSWTPGQRQGNEQFF.

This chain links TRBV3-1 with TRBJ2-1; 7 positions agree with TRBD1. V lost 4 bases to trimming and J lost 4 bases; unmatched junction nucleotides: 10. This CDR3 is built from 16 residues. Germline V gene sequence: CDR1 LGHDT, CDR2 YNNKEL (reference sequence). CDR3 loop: CASSLLAGDRYNEQFF. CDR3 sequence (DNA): TGTGCCAGCAGCCTTCTGGCCGGGGACAGATACAATGAGCAGTTCTTC.

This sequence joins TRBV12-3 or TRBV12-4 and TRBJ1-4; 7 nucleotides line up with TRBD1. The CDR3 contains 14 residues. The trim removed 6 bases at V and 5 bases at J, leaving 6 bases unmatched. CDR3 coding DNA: TGTGCCAGCAGGCCCGACAGGGCCAATGAAAAACTGTTTTTT. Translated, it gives CASRPDRANEKLFF.

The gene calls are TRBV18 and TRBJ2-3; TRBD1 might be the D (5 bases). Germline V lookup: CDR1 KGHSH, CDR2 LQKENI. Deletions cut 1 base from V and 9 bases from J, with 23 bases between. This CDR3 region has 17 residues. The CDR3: CASSPLRPAGAQGTQYF. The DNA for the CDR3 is TGTGCCAGCTCACCACTTAGACCGGCTGGGGCACAAGGGACGCAGTATTTT.

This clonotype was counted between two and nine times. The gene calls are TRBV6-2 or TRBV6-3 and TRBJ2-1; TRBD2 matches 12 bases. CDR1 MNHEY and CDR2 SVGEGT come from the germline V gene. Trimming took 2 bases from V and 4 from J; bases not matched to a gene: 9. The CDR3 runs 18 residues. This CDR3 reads CASSYPGLAGAPYNEQFF. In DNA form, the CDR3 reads TGTGCCAGCAGTTACCCGGGACTAGCGGGTGCCCCTTACAATGAGCAGTTCTTC.

CDR3 region: CASSFKTGGYGYTF. DNA of the CDR3: TGTGCCAGCAGCTTTAAGACAGGGGGCTATGGCTACACCTTC. V usage is TRBV7-8 and J usage is TRBJ1-2; 9 nucleotides line up with TRBD1. This CDR3 comprises 14 residues. J lost 4 bases, V lost 3 bases, and 3 bases had no gene match. From germline, CDR1 is SGHVS and CDR2 FQNEAQ.

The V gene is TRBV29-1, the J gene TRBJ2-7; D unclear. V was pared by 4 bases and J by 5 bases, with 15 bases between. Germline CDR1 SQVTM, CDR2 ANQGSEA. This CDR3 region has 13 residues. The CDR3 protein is CSVVVGNRDEQYF. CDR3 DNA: TGCAGCGTTGTTGTAGGGAATCGGGACGAGCAGTACTTC.

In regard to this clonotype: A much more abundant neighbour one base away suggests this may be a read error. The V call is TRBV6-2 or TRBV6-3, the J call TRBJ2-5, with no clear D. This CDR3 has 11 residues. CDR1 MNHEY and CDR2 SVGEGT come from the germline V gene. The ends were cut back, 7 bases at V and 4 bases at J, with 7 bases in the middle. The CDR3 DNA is TGTGCCAGCACCTACGGAGAGACCCAGTACTTC. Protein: CASTYGETQYF.

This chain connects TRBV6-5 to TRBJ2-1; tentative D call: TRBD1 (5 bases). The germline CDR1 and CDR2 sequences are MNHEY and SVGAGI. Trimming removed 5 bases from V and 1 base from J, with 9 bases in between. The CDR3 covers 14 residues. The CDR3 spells CASSRQRSYNEQFF. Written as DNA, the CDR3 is TGTGCCAGCAGTCGACAGAGATCCTACAATGAGCAGTTCTTC.